The rows below give T cell receptor beta chains drawn from one sample of a study of blood T cell repertoires in COVID-19. Libraries were prepared by immunoSEQ multiplex PCR; TCRdb keeps only in-frame clonotypes and omits some of them. This sample carries a few hundred thousand clones, 88% of them seen once, and the ten largest clones take around 1.3%. Input material: PBMCs or T cells enriched from blood (not recorded which). Every receptor here comes from a woman aged 40 to 50 with acute COVID-19. Each CDR3 is given with its conserved first and last residue. The D gene is left open where the match is weak.

TRBV10-2	TRBJ2-7	TRBD2	TGCGCCAGCAGGCTAGCGGGCGAGTACGAGCAGTACTTC	CASRLAGEYEQYF
TRBV28	TRBJ1-4	.	TGTGCCAGCAGTTCGGACAGTCAGGGGTATAATGAAAAACTGTTTTTT	CASSSDSQGYNEKLFF
TRBV5-4	TRBJ2-7	TRBD2	TGTGCCAGCAGCTATTGGACTAGGGGAGTGTACGAGCAGTACTTC	CASSYWTRGVYEQYF
TRBV28	TRBJ2-1	.	TGTGCCAGCAGTTTACCTCTGGCCGCCTACAATGAGCAGTTCTTC	CASSLPLAAYNEQFF
TRBV9	TRBJ1-1	.	TGTGCCAGCAGCGTAGGGTACGGGTCCTCGAACACTGAAGCTTTCTTT	CASSVGYGSSNTEAFF
TRBV2	TRBJ2-1	TRBD2	TGTGCCAGCGCGGGACTAGCGGGCACCTCGTGGGGGGGCAATGAGCAGTTCTTC	CASAGLAGTSWGGNEQFF
TRBV4-3	TRBJ2-1	TRBD2	TGCGCCAGCAGCCGCGGGGAGGGGCTAGCGGGAGGGCAGAATGAGCAGTTCTTC	CASSRGEGLAGGQNEQFF
TRBV7-9	TRBJ1-1	.	TGTGCCAGCAGTCGGACAGAGCAACCTGAAGCTTTCTTT	CASSRTEQPEAFF
TRBV10-1	TRBJ2-4	.	TGCGCCAGCAGTCGTAGCGTCGAAAACATTCAGTACTTC	CASSRSVENIQYF
TRBV21-1	TRBJ2-7	.	TGTGCCAGCAGCGTCCAGGGGGCGGATTACGAGCAGTACTTC	CASSVQGADYEQYF